Described below is a single T cell receptor (beta chain) sequence and its context. This CDR3 is 14 amino acids long. Looked up from germline, CDR1 is LGHDT and CDR2 is YNNKEL (reference sequence). Trimming cost V 1 base and J 9 bases; bases outside gene matches: 6. This record belongs to a study of blood T cell repertoires in COVID-19. Study overall: PBMCs, B-cell-depleted T cells, or T cells were the source of the cDNA or gDNA that made up the material.

Original analysis: Estimation of nucleated cell counts was performed using reference gene primer amplification. Using immunoSEQ multiplex PCR, the repertoire was profiled, and TCRdb retains in-frame clones only, with some absent. The V and J calls and clone size are taken from that table; D and trimming were inferred from the DNA. The sample has hundreds of thousands of clones; approximately 88% are singletons. This receptor was taken from a woman aged 40-49 years with acute COVID-19. The sequenced sample was PBMCs or T cells enriched from blood (not recorded which). This sequence joins TRBV3-1 (or the pseudogene TRBV3-2) and TRBJ2-1, with 7 bases fitting TRBD2. CDR3 protein: CASSQARGVGEQFF. The CDR3 DNA is TGTGCCAGCAGCCAAGCACGGGGGGTAGGTGAGCAGTTCTTC.